This T cell receptor beta chain is drawn from a study of patients and donors after allogeneic stem cell transplantation. Using its own MiXCR run on the RT-PCR reads, TCRdb lists one record per CDR3 protein. The sample consists of around 200,000 distinct CDR3 sequences, around 40% of them appearing once. This receptor was identified in a human donor who was either an allogeneic HSCT recipient or a stem cell or donor lymphocyte infusion donor (not recorded which). It is not recorded whose cells these are; they may come from a transplant donor. The material sequenced was blood, either unsorted or a sorted T cell fraction (not recorded which).

The CDR3: CASRYRQGEPLMNTEAFF. In DNA, the CDR3 is TGTGCCAGCAGATATCGACAGGGGGAACCACTGATGAACACTGAAGCTTTCTTT. The chain carries TRBV7-7 and TRBJ1-1; 9 nucleotides line up with TRBD1. The V and J ends lost 6 bases and 0 bases, in that order; junction bases with no gene match: 14. CDR3 length equals 18 residues. Per the germline V gene, CDR1 is SSHAT and CDR2 is FNYEAQ (reference sequence).